Presented here are 28 T cell receptor beta chains from one specimen sequenced in a study of T-cell reconstitution after alpha-beta-depleted transplantation in children. TCRbeta library preparation incorporated unique molecular identifiers. TCRdb re-analysed the PCR reads in MiXCR, keeping a single row per CDR3 protein. The sample shows about 500,000 distinct CDR3 sequences, approximately 32% of them seen only once. Sequenced material: PBMCs from the stem cell graft donor, taken from the stem cell graft. These receptors were obtained from a human donor who donated a stem cell graft to a child with aplastic anemia.

The chain employs TRBV11-1 and TRBJ2-1; 12 bases fit TRBD1. Germline CDR1 SGHAT, CDR2 FQDESV (reference sequence). Unmatched junction bases numbered 8, after V lost 5 bases and J lost 0 bases. The CDR3 runs to 18 residues. CDR3 sequence reads: CASSGTGGLGSSYNEQFF. Here the CDR3 DNA reads TGTGCCAGCAGCGGGACAGGGGGCTTAGGGAGCTCCTACAATGAGCAGTTCTTC.

The chain combines TRBV19 with TRBJ1-1; D is ambiguous. The V gene lost 6 bases and the J gene lost 0 bases, with 14 bases spanning the gap. The CDR3 has 15 residues. Germline V gene sequence: CDR1 LNHDA, CDR2 SQIVND (reference sequence). The CDR3 DNA reads TGTGCCAGTAGCGCGAGGCGCACCATGAACACTGAAGCTTTCTTT. Residues: CASSARRTMNTEAFF.

This clonotype showed up many times. This rearrangement joins TRBV7-2 to TRBJ1-2, with a possible D match to TRBD1 (6 bases). Trimming removed 2 bases from V and 4 bases from J, with 14 bases in between. The CDR3 has 15 residues. CDR1 is SGHTA, CDR2 FQGNSA, per germline. CDR3 region: CASSLSIGGSYGYTF. DNA of the CDR3: TGTGCCAGCAGCTTAAGTATAGGGGGGAGCTATGGCTACACCTTC.

This chain uses TRBV20-1 with TRBJ2-4, with 7 bases aligning to TRBD1. The CDR3 spans 16 residues. The germline V gene has CDR1 DFQATT and CDR2 SNEGSKA (reference sequence). V shed 0 bases, J shed 1 base, and the junction held 6 bases outside the gene matches. Here the CDR3 DNA reads TGCAGTGCTAGAGAGGGGACAGTAGGGGCCAAAAACATTCAGTACTTC. Translation gives CSAREGTVGAKNIQYF.

This chain joins TRBV5-1 and TRBJ1-1; D remains ambiguous. CDR1 and CDR2 (germline): SGHRS, YFSETQ. The V and J ends lost 3 bases and 6 bases respectively, with 9 bases between them. This CDR3 spans 12 amino acids. The DNA for the CDR3 is TGCGCCAGCAGCTCCCAGACCTCTGAAGCTTTCTTT. Translating it yields CASSSQTSEAFF.

This rearrangement joins TRBV12-3 or TRBV12-4 to TRBJ2-2, with D perhaps matching TRBD2 (5 bases). The CDR3 spans 13 residues. V shed 2 bases and J shed 14 bases, with 15 bases lying between them. The CDR3 here is CASSLSRVGGLFF. The CDR3, as DNA: TGTGCCAGCAGTTTATCACGGGTAGGAGGTCTGTTTTTT.

The V call is TRBV12-3 or TRBV12-4, the J call TRBJ1-4, with TRBD1 identical over 7 bases. V was pared by 7 bases and J by 8 bases, with 7 bases of the junction left unmatched. CDR3 length: 13 residues. The CDR3, as DNA: TGTGCCAGCAACGAGGGGGCGCGAGAAAAACTGTTTTTT. Protein: CASNEGAREKLFF.

A few counts support this clonotype. V and J are TRBV7-2 and TRBJ2-7; D call uncertain. The CDR3 is made up of 12 amino acids. The germline V gene has CDR1 SGHTA and CDR2 FQGNSA. V was clipped by 5 bases and J by 7 bases, with 12 bases between them. CDR3 protein: CASSPGLFEQYF. CDR3 sequence (DNA): TGTGCCAGCAGCCCCGGTCTGTTTGAGCAGTACTTC.

J is TRBJ2-5 and V is TRBV9; D unclear. The CDR3 covers 15 residues. Trimming stripped 1 base from V and 5 bases from J, with 15 bases between. Per the germline V gene, CDR1 is SGDLS and CDR2 is YYNGEE. CDR3: CASSVSHTLGETQYF. The CDR3 DNA reads TGTGCCAGCAGCGTATCCCATACACTGGGGGAGACCCAGTACTTC.

This clonotype was counted only a few times. The chain couples TRBV7-2 to TRBJ2-1, with TRBD2 as a possible D gene (6 bases). The ends were cut back, 5 bases at V and 0 bases at J, with 14 bases in the middle. Per the germline V gene, CDR1 is SGHTA and CDR2 is FQGNSA. The CDR3 is 16 residues long. The CDR3 DNA follows: TGTGCCAGCAGCCCCGCTAGCGCTAGCTCCTACAATGAGCAGTTCTTC. This encodes CASSPASASSYNEQFF.

This chain joins TRBV24-1 and TRBJ2-2, with 7 bases that match TRBD1. Germline CDR1 reads KGHDR; CDR2 reads SFDVKD. This CDR3 is 18 amino acids long. V dropped 4 bases and J dropped 5; count of bases not matched to a gene: 15. DNA of the CDR3: TGTGCCACCAGTGACCCTAGACGCACAGGGGCGGGTACCGGGGAGCTGTTTTTT. Protein product: CATSDPRRTGAGTGELFF.

The rearrangement links TRBV27 to TRBJ1-1; D not certain. The CDR3 runs 11 residues. V lost 9 bases and J 5 bases, leaving 10 bases between the germline ends. Germline V gene lookup returns CDR1 MNHEY and CDR2 SMNVEV (reference sequence). The DNA for the CDR3 is TGTGCCAGGGGAGGACGGACTGAAGCTTTCTTT. Protein product: CARGGRTEAFF.

The V gene is TRBV5-1, the J gene TRBJ2-5; no reliable D call. The CDR3 spans 14 residues. Germline loops: CDR1 SGHRS, CDR2 YFSETQ. V was shortened by 2 bases and J by 4 bases, with 12 bases between the two germline ends. The CDR3: CASSFFGNRETQYF. The DNA of the CDR3 is TGCGCCAGCAGCTTTTTCGGAAACCGAGAGACCCAGTACTTC.

J is TRBJ1-1 and V is TRBV29-1, with 10 nucleotides matching TRBD1. J was trimmed by 0 bases and V by 4 bases; bases with no gene match: 5. CDR3 length: 15 residues. Germline V CDR1 and CDR2: SQVTM, ANQGSEA. The CDR3 bases are TGCAGCGTTGGGGGGACAGGGGTTATGAACACTGAAGCTTTCTTT. Its protein is CSVGGTGVMNTEAFF.

V and J are TRBV21-1 and TRBJ1-1; the D call in the table, TRBD1, was not verified against the DNA. TRBV21-1 is a pseudogene segment. The CDR3 runs to 16 residues. CDR3 nucleotides: TGTGCCAGCAGCAAAGATATCGCAGGGAAGAACACTGAAGCTTTCTTT. The encoded protein is CASSKDIAGKNTEAFF.

This clonotype was seen more than once but under ten times. The gene calls are TRBV10-3 and TRBJ1-6; D is possibly TRBD1 (6 bases). The CDR3 contains 17 residues. Germline V gene lookup returns CDR1 ENHRY and CDR2 SYGVKD. The germline V and J ends were trimmed by 0 bases and 7 bases, with 16 bases remaining between them. Here the CDR3 DNA reads TGTGCCATCAGTGAGTCGAGAGCCGGGGGGCCGAATTCACCCCTCCACTTT. Translating it yields CAISESRAGGPNSPLHF.

This clonotype was picked up a small number of times. The rearrangement joins TRBV12-3 or TRBV12-4 to TRBJ1-5; the D gene is possibly TRBD1 (5 bases). V gave up 0 bases and J gave up 9 bases, with 12 bases separating them. The CDR3 loop spans 14 amino acids. The chain's CDR3 is CASSLAGGIGPQHF. The CDR3 DNA reads TGTGCCAGCAGTTTAGCGGGGGGGATAGGGCCCCAGCATTTT.

The CDR3 coding sequence is TGCAGTGCCACCAGCACGGGAGAAAGTACCAATGAGCAGTTCTTC. This codes for CSATSTGESTNEQFF. V gene TRBV20-1 combines with J gene TRBJ2-1; tentatively, D is TRBD2 (6 bases). Germline V gives CDR1 DFQATT, CDR2 SNEGSKA (reference sequence). The CDR3 covers 15 residues. The V gene lost 6 bases and the J gene lost 6 bases, with 21 bases spanning the gap.

This chain links TRBV29-1 with TRBJ2-1; no firm D call. The germline CDR1 and CDR2 sequences are SQVTM and ANQGSEA. Trimming removed 4 bases from V and 7 bases from J, with 8 bases in between. The length of the CDR3 is 11 residues. The CDR3 loop is CSVAPVNEQFF. CDR3 in DNA: TGCAGCGTTGCCCCGGTGAATGAGCAGTTCTTC.

This chain connects TRBV11-2 to TRBJ2-1; 11 positions match TRBD2. The trim removed 5 bases at V and 0 bases at J, leaving 9 bases unmatched. The CDR3 is 18 residues long. Germline V gives CDR1 SGHAT, CDR2 FQNNGV. The CDR3 loop is CASSLQRLAGTSYNEQFF. The CDR3 DNA is TGTGCCAGCAGCCTACAACGACTAGCGGGAACCTCCTACAATGAGCAGTTCTTC.

The chain recombines TRBV6-1 with TRBJ1-6; D not certain. V lost 7 bases to trimming and J lost 10 bases, with 14 bases between them. Germline CDR1 and CDR2: MNHNS and SASEGT. There are 13 residues in the CDR3. The CDR3 region has the DNA TGTGCCAGCAAGAGGGAGTATGGCTCACCCCTCCACTTT. This encodes CASKREYGSPLHF.

This clonotype came up a few times. The rearrangement uses TRBV3-1 and TRBJ2-7; weak D call: TRBD1 (6 bases). This CDR3 spans 15 amino acids. Germline V gene lookup returns CDR1 LGHDT and CDR2 YNNKEL (reference sequence). The V gene lost 0 bases and the J gene lost 4 bases, with 13 bases spanning the gap. CDR3 sequence reads: CASSQEGQTKYEQYF. The CDR3, as DNA: TGTGCCAGCAGCCAAGAGGGACAAACAAAGTACGAGCAGTACTTC.

This clonotype was observed a handful of times. The chain links TRBV7-2 to TRBJ2-3; D remains ambiguous. CDR3 length: 15 residues. V was shortened by 2 bases and J by 3 bases, with 12 bases between the two germline ends. Looked up from germline, CDR1 is SGHTA and CDR2 is FQGNSA. CDR3 region: CASSLISRSTDTQYF. The CDR3 bases are TGTGCCAGCAGCTTAATAAGTCGGAGTACAGATACGCAGTATTTT.

The chain combines TRBV18 with TRBJ1-1; D gene unclear. CDR3 size: 13 residues. Trimming shortened V by 5 bases and J by 1 base, and 8 bases separated the two germline ends. CDR1 KGHSH and CDR2 LQKENI come from the germline V gene. The DNA of the CDR3 is TGTGCCAGCTCAAGTGTTGAGAACACTGAAGCTTTCTTT. This sequence encodes CASSSVENTEAFF.

This clonotype was detected a few times. The chain carries TRBV30 and TRBJ2-2; tentatively, D is TRBD1 (6 bases). CDR1 and CDR2 (germline): GTSNPN, SVGIG (reference sequence). V dropped 7 bases and J dropped 3 bases, with 18 bases sitting between them. The CDR3 runs to 15 residues. The CDR3 DNA reads as TGTGCCTCAATCTTGACAGGAATGGACACCGGGGAGCTGTTTTTT. It yields the protein CASILTGMDTGELFF. Full variable domain (outside the CDR3, taken from reference TRBV30 and TRBJ2-2): SQTIHQWPATLVQPVGSPLSLECTVEGTSNPNLYWYRQAAGRGLQLLFYSVGIGQISSEVPQNLSASRPQDRQFILSSKKLLLSDSGFYLCASILTGMDTGELFFGEGSRLTVL.

This chain connects TRBV27 to TRBJ2-6; D is undetermined. From germline, CDR1 is MNHEY and CDR2 SMNVEV (reference sequence). The V end was cut by 3 bases, the J end by 0 bases, with 9 bases between. This CDR3 has 16 residues. The CDR3: CASSFQQISGANVLTF. The CDR3, as DNA: TGTGCCAGCAGTTTCCAGCAAATCTCTGGGGCCAACGTCCTGACTTTC.

V is TRBV7-2 and J is TRBJ1-5; no clear D. Germline V CDR1 and CDR2: SGHTA, FQGNSA. V was cut by 6 bases and J by 5 bases, with 11 bases left in between. This CDR3 comprises 13 residues. The CDR3 nucleotides read TGTGCCAGCAGTGCTCGGACGGATCAGCCCCAGCATTTT. Protein: CASSARTDQPQHF.

This clonotype was detected only a few times. J is TRBJ1-2 and V is TRBV5-5, with 7 bases fitting TRBD1. Per germline, CDR1 SGHKS and CDR2 YYEKEE (reference sequence). Trimming took 7 bases from V and 5 from J; bases not matched to a gene: 5. The CDR3 covers 12 residues. CDR3 nucleotide sequence: TGTGCCAGCCGGGACAGCGCTTATGGCTACACCTTC. Its protein is CASRDSAYGYTF. Drawing the rest from reference TRBV5-5 and TRBJ1-2, the complete variable domain is DAGVTQSPTHLIKTRGQQVTLRCSPISGHKSVSWYQQVLGQGPQFIFQYYEKEERGRGNFPDRFSARQFPNYSSELNVNALLLGDSALYLCASRDSAYGYTFGSGTRLTVV.